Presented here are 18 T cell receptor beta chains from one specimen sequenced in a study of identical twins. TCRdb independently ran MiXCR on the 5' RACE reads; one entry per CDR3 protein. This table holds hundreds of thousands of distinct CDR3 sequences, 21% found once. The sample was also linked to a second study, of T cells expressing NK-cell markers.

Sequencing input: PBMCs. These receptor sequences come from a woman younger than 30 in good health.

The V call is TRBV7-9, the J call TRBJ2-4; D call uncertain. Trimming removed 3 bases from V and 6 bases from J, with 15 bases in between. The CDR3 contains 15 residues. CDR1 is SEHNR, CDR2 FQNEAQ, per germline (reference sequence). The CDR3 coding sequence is TGTGCCAGCAGCTTTATCCGGGCCGCATCAAACATTCAGTACTTC. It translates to CASSFIRAASNIQYF.

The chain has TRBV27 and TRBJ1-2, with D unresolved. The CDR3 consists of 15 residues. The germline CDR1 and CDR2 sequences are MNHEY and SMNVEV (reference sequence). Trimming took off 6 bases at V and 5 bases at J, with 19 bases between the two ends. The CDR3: CASRHAPRGLYGYTF. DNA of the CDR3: TGTGCCAGCAGGCACGCCCCTCGGGGTTTGTATGGCTACACCTTC.

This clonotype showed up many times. The chain's CDR3 is CAWSLVGNTEAFF. CDR3 nucleotide sequence: TGTGCCTGGAGTCTGGTGGGGAACACTGAAGCTTTCTTT. The chain joins TRBV30 to TRBJ1-1; D is undetermined. Deletions cut 2 bases from V and 1 base from J, with 8 bases between. CDR3 length equals 13 residues. In germline, CDR1 is GTSNPN, CDR2 SVGIG (reference sequence).

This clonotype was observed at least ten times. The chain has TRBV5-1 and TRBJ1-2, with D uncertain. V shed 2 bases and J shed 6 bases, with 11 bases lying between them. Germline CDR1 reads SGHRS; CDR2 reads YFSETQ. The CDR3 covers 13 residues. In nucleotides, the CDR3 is TGCGCCAGCAGCTTATATACAGAAGATGGCTACACCTTC. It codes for CASSLYTEDGYTF.

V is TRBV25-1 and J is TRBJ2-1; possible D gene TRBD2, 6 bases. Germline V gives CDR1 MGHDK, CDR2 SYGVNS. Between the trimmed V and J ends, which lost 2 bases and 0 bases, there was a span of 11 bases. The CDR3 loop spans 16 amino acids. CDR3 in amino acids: CASSERIADSYNEQFF. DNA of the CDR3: TGTGCCAGCAGTGAAAGAATAGCGGACTCCTACAATGAGCAGTTCTTC. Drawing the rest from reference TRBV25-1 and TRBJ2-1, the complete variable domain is EADIYQTPRYLVIGTGKKITLECSQTMGHDKMYWYQQDPGMELHLIHYSYGVNSTEKGDLSSESTVSRIRTEHFPLTLESARPSHTSQYLCASSERIADSYNEQFFGPGTRLTVL.

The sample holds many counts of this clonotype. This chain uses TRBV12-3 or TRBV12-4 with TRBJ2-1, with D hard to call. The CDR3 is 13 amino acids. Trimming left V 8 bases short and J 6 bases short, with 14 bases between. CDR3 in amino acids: CASCGPRCNEQFF. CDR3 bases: TGTGCCAGCTGCGGTCCTCGGTGCAATGAGCAGTTCTTC.

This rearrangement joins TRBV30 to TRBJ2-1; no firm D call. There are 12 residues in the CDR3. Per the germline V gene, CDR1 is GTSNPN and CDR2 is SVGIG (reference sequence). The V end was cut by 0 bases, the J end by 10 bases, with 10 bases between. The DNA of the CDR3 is TGTGCCTGGAGTGTCAGTCTATACGAGCAGTTCTTC. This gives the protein CAWSVSLYEQFF.

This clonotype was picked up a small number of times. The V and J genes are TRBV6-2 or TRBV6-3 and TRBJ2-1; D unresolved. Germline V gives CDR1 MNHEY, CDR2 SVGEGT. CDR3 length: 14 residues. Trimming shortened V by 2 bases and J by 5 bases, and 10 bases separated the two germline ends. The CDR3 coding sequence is TGTGCCAGCAGTTACCCCCGTATCCACAATGAGCAGTTCTTC. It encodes CASSYPRIHNEQFF.

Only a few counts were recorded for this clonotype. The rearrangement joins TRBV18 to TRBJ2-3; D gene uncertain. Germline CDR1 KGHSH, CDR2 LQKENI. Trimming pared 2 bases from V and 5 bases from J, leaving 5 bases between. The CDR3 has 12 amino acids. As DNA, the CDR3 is TGTGCCAGCTCACCAGAAGAAGATACGCAGTATTTT. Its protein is CASSPEEDTQYF.

Here the CDR3 reads CASSYGGGLEAFF. In nucleotides, the CDR3 is TGTGCCAGCAGTTACGGAGGGGGCTTGGAAGCTTTCTTT. The chain links TRBV6-5 to TRBJ1-1; 7 bases agree with TRBD1. CDR3 length: 13 residues. Per germline, CDR1 MNHEY and CDR2 SVGAGI. V shed 2 bases, J shed 8 bases, and the junction held 5 bases outside the gene matches.

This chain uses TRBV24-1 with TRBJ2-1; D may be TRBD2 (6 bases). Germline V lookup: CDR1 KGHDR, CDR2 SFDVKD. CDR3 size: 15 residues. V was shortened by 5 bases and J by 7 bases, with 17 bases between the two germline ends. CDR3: CATSVRLEGRNEQFF. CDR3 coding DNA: TGTGCCACCAGTGTTCGACTAGAGGGAAGGAATGAGCAGTTCTTC.

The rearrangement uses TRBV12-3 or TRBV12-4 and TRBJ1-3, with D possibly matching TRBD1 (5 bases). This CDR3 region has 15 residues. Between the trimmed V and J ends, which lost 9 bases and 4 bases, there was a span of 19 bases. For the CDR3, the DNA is TGTGCCAGTCAAAACCTGGGGGAGGGAGGAAACACCATATATTTT. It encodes CASQNLGEGGNTIYF.

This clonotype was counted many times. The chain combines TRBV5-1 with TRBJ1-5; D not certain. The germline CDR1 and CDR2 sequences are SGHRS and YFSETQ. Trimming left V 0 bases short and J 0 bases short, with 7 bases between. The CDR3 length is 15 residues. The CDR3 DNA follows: TGCGCCAGCAGCTTGGACACGAATAGCAATCAGCCCCAGCATTTT. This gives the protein CASSLDTNSNQPQHF.

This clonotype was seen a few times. The DNA of the CDR3 is TGCGCCAGCAGCTTGGGGGACAGGTTTCGCTACGAGCAGTACTTC. Translating it yields CASSLGDRFRYEQYF. This chain joins TRBV5-1 and TRBJ2-7, with 8 bases fitting TRBD1. Trimming removed 0 bases from V and 3 bases from J; junction bases left unmatched: 5. The CDR3 runs 15 residues. Germline V gene lookup returns CDR1 SGHRS and CDR2 YFSETQ.

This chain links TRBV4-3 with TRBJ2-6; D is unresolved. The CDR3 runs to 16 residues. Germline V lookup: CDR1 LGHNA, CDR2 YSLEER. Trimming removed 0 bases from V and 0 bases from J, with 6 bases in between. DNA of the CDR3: TGCGCCAGCAGCCAAGATCTGTTCTCTGGGGCCAACGTCCTGACTTTC. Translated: CASSQDLFSGANVLTF.

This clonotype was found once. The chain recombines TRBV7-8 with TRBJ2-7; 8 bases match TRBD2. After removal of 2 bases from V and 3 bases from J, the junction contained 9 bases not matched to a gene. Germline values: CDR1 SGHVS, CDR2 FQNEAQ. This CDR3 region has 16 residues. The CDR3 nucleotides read TGTGCCAGCAGCTTATATAAGGGACTAGATATCTACGAGCAGTACTTC. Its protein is CASSLYKGLDIYEQYF.

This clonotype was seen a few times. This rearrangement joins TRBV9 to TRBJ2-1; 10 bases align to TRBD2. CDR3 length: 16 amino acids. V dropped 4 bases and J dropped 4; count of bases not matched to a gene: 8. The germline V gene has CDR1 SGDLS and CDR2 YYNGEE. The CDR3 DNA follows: TGTGCCAGCAGCTTCCGGACTAGCGGATCTTACAATGAGCAGTTCTTC. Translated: CASSFRTSGSYNEQFF.

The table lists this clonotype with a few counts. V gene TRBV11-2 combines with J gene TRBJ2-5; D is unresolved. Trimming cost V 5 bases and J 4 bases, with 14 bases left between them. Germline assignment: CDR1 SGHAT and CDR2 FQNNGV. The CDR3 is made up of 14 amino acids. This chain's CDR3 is CASSPSSLRETQYF. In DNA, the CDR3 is TGTGCCAGCAGCCCCTCCAGTTTGAGAGAGACCCAGTACTTC.